This passage covers 4 T cell receptor beta chains from one sample sequenced in a study of CD8+CD57+ T cells in acquired aplastic anemia. TCR beta VDJ and CDR3 profiles were obtained from a genomic DNA template. TCRdb processed the reads anew with MiXCR; each CDR3 protein has one entry. The table records more than 150,000 distinct CDR3 sequences, around half of them present only once. Those patients picked for sequencing had displayed CD8+CD57+ cell expansion on flow cytometry. Sequenced: sorted CD4+, CD8+, or CD8+CD57+ T cells (not recorded which) from PBMCs. All receptors come from a human donor with aplastic anemia.

This chain connects TRBV5-6 to TRBJ1-3, with D possibly being TRBD1 (6 bases). Trimming cost V 2 bases and J 0 bases, with 15 bases left between them. The CDR3 has 17 amino acids. Germline CDR1 is SGHDT and CDR2 is YYEEEE. The CDR3 here is CASSFGPGAISGNTIYF. The CDR3 coding sequence is TGTGCCAGCAGCTTCGGCCCAGGGGCGATCTCTGGAAACACCATATATTTT.

Turning to this clonotype: The CDR3 does not end in the conserved phenylalanine or tryptophan, so this is likely a read error. The limits of the CDR3 on the DNA are not certain, so only TCRdb's listed CDR3 is given. V and J are TRBV7-2 and TRBJ2-7; the D call in the table, TRBD2, was not verified against the DNA. The CDR3 comprises 8 residues, both ends counted. Germline CDR1 is SGHTA and CDR2 is FQGNSA. CDR3 amino acids: CASSLIAG.

A note on this clonotype: An end of the junction differs from the germline gene, which may be a read error. The chain recombines TRBV12-3 or TRBV12-4 with TRBJ1-5; 8 nucleotides line up with TRBD1. CDR3 length: 16 residues. CDR3 DNA: TGTGCCAGCAGTATAGCGGGACAGGCCGGCAATCAGCCCCAGCATTTT. It encodes CASSIAGQAGNQPQHF.

To note about this clonotype: Likely a read error: the CDR3 ends without its conserved phenylalanine or tryptophan. The chain recombines TRBV29-1 with TRBJ1-1; no clear D. The CDR3 has 12 residues. Per the germline V gene, CDR1 is SQVTM and CDR2 is ANQGSEA. V lost 3 bases and J lost 4, with 9 bases in between. Here the CDR3 DNA reads TGCAGCGTTGATCAGGCGAGCACTGAAGCTTTCCTT. This encodes CSVDQASTEAFL.